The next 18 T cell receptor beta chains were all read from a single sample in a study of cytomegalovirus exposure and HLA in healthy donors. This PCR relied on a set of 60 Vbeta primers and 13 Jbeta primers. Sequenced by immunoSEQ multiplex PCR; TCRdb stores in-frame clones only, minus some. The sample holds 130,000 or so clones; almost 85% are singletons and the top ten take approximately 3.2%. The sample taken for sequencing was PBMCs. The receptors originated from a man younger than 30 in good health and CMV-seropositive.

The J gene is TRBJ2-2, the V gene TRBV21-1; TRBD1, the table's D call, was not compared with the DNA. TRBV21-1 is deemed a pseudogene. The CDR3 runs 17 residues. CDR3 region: CASTPKGAGRSTGELFF. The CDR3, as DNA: TGTGCCAGCACACCAAAAGGGGCAGGGCGTAGCACCGGGGAGCTGTTTTTT.

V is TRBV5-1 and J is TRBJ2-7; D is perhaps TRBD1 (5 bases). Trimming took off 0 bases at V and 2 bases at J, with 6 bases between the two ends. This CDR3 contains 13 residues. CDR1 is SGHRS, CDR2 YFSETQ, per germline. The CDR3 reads CASSLGTPYEQYF. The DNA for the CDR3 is TGCGCCAGCAGCTTGGGGACACCCTACGAGCAGTACTTC. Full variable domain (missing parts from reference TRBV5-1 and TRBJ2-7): KAGVTQTPRYLIKTRGQQVTLSCSPISGHRSVSWYQQTPGQGLQFLFEYFSETQRNKGNFPGRFSGRQFSNSRSEMNVSTLELGDSALYLCASSLGTPYEQYFGPGTRLTVT.

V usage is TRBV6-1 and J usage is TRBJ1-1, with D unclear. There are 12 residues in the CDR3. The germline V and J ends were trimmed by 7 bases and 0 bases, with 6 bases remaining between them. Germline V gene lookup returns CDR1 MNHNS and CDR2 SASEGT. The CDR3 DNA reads TGTGCCAGCACCGAGATGAACACTGAAGCTTTCTTT. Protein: CASTEMNTEAFF.

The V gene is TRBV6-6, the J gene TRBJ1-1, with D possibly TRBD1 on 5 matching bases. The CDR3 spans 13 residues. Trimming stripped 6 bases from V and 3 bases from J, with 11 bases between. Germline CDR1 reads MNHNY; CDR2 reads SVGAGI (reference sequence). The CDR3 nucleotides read TGTGCCAGCAGCGGGGGGGTGTACACTGAAGCTTTCTTT. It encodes CASSGGVYTEAFF.

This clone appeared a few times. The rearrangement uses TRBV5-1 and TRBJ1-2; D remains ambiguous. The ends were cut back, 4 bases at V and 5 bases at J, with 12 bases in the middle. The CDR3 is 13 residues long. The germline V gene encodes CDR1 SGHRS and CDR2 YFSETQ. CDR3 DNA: TGCGCCAGCAGCCCGACACTTTCGTATGGCTACACCTTC. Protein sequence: CASSPTLSYGYTF.

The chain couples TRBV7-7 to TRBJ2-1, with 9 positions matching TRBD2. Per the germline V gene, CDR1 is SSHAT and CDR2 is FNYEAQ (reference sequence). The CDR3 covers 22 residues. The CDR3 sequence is CARVRGGGYTTSGLPSYNEQFF. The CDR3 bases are TGTGCTAGGGTTCGGGGAGGGGGTTACACGACTAGCGGACTTCCCTCCTACAATGAGCAGTTCTTC.

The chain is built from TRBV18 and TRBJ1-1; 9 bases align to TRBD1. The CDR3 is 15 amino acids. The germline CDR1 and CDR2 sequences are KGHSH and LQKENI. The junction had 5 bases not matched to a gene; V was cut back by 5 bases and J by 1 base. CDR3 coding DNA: TGTGCCAGCTCAAAGGGACAGGGATCGAACACTGAAGCTTTCTTT. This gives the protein CASSKGQGSNTEAFF. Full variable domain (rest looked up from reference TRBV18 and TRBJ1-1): NAGVMQNPRHLVRRRGQEARLRCSPMKGHSHVYWYRQLPEEGLKFMVYLQKENIIDESGMPKERFSAEFPKEGPSILRIQQVVRGDSAAYFCASSKGQGSNTEAFFGQGTRLTVV.

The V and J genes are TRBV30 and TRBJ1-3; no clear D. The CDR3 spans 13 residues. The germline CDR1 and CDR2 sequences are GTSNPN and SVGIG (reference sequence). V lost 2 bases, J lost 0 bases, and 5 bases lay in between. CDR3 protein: CAWSIFSGNTIYF. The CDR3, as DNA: TGTGCCTGGAGTATCTTCTCTGGAAACACCATATATTTT. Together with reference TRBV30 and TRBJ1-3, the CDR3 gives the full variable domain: SQTIHQWPATLVQPVGSPLSLECTVEGTSNPNLYWYRQAAGRGLQLLFYSVGIGQISSEVPQNLSASRPQDRQFILSSKKLLLSDSGFYLCAWSIFSGNTIYFGEGSWLTVV.

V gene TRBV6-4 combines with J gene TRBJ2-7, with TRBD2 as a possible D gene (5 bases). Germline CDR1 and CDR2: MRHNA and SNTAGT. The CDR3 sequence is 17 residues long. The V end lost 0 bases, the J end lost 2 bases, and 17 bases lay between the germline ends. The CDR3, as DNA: TGTGCCAGCAGTGACTCCTTGGTTTGGGAGCGTCCCTACGAGCAGTACTTC. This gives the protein CASSDSLVWERPYEQYF.

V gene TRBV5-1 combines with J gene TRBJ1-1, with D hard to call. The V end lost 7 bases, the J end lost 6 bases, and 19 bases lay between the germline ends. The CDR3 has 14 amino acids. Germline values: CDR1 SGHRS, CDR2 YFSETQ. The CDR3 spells CASSLSGSSAEAFF. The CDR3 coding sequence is TGCGCCAGCTCTCTTTCGGGATCGTCGGCTGAAGCTTTCTTT.

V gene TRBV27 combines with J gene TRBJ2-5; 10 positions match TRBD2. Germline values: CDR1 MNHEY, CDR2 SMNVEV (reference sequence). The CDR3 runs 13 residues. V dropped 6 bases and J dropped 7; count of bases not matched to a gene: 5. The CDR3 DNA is TGTGCCAGCAGCCTCGAGCGGGAGGGGACCCAGTACTTC. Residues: CASSLEREGTQYF.

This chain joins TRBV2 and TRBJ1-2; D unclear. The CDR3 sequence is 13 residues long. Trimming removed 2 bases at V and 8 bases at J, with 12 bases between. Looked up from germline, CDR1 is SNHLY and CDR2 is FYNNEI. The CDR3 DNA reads TGTGCCAGCAGTGAAATAGGCGAGGAAGGCTACACCTTC. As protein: CASSEIGEEGYTF. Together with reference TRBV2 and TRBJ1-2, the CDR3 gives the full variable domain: EPEVTQTPSHQVTQMGQEVILRCVPISNHLYFYWYRQILGQKVEFLVSFYNNEISEKSEIFDDQFSVERPDGSNFTLKIRSTKLEDSAMYFCASSEIGEEGYTFGSGTRLTVV.

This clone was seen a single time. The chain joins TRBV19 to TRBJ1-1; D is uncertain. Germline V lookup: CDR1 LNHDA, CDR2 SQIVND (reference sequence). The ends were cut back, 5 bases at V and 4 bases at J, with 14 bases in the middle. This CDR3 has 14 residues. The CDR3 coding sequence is TGTGCCAGTAGTCTACCCGGTCGCCCCACTGAAGCTTTCTTT. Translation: CASSLPGRPTEAFF.

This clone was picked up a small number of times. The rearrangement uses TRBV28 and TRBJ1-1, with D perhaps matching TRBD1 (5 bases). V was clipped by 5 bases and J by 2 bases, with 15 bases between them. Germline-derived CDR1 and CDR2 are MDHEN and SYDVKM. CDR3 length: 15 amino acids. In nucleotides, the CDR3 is TGTGCCAGCAGTCTTCCCAACAGGTTCAACACTGAAGCTTTCTTT. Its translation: CASSLPNRFNTEAFF.

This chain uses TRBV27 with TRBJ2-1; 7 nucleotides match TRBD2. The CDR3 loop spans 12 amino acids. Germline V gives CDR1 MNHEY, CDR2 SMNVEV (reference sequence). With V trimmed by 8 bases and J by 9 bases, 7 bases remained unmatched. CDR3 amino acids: CASGGRSGEQFF. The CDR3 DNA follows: TGTGCCAGCGGCGGGAGATCGGGTGAGCAGTTCTTC.

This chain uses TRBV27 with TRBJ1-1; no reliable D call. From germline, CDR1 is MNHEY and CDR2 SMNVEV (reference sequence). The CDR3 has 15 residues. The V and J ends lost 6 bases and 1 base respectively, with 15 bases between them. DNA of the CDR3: TGTGCCAGCAGACCATTATTGCCGGGGAACACTGAAGCTTTCTTT. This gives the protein CASRPLLPGNTEAFF.

CDR3 sequence (DNA): TGTGCCAGCAGTCGGACTAGCGGACCCTACGAGCAGTACTTC. It yields the protein CASSRTSGPYEQYF. The rearrangement joins TRBV27 to TRBJ2-7, with 10 bases lining up with TRBD2. The CDR3 contains 14 residues. CDR1 MNHEY and CDR2 SMNVEV come from the germline V gene (reference sequence). V lost 5 bases and J lost 2; bases outside the gene matches: 3.

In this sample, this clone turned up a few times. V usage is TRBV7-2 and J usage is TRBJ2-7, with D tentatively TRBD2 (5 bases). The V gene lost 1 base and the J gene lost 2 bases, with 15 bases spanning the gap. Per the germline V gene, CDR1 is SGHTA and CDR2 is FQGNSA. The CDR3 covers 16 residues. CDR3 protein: CASSLGGPSSPYEQYF. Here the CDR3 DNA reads TGTGCCAGCAGCTTAGGAGGGCCGAGTAGCCCCTACGAGCAGTACTTC.